This TCR beta chain was retrieved from a study of blood T cell repertoires in COVID-19. Study information: Sources were T cells, B-cell-depleted T cells, or PBMCs; the material itself was cDNA or gDNA.

Trimming shortened V by 0 bases and J by 10 bases, and 13 bases separated the two germline ends. This CDR3 is 14 amino acids long. Germline CDR1 MNHEY, CDR2 SMNVEV (reference sequence). Authors' analysis steps: How many nucleated cells were present was estimated from reference gene primer amplification. Sequenced by immunoSEQ multiplex PCR; TCRdb stores in-frame clones only, minus some. From that table come the V and J calls and clone size; the DNA was used to work out D and trimming. The sample comprises some 250,000 clones, around 90% of which are singletons, and about 2.1% rests with the top ten. The participants were between about 18 and 95 years old and came from some 23 US areas. Assignments of participants to cohorts depended upon their own reported clinical history.

The specimen sequenced was PBMCs or T cells enriched from blood (not recorded which). The rearrangement joins TRBV27 to TRBJ2-1; D possibly corresponds to TRBD1 (6 bases). The receptor comes from a middle-aged woman with acute COVID-19. The CDR3 nucleotides read TGTGCCAGCAGTTTATCGGACAGTGTCTTGGAGCAGTTCTTC. Residues: CASSLSDSVLEQFF.